The TCR beta chain described here comes from a study of shared clonotypes between healthy human individuals (dated by TCRdb to 2020 to 2022). Study-level background: The cohort comprised a couple of women and a few men aged 18 to 49 years. Leukapheresis yielded between about 0.85 and 10 billion PBMCs per donor. For each donor, CD4 naive and CD4 memory were each run on three plates, CD8 naive on two plates, and CD8 memory on one plate. To increase sequencing depth and limit assay-specific biases, different laboratories used diverse techniques to prepare libraries and sequence TCR repertoires. To estimate repertoire size and how much clonotype sharing occurs between individuals, the study deeply sequenced the blood TCR repertoires of five healthy adults. What the research found in general, with its limitations: Naive subsets generally had larger estimated clonotype richness than memory subsets. Incomplete sequencing was indicated by rarefaction of sorted-subset datasets, despite the large sequencing depth. Based on pairwise subsampling, the degree of clonotype sharing among donors was expected to be affected by sequencing depth. Sharing across a handful of donors was observed for approximately 5% of naive CD4, under 4% of naive CD8, around 2.5% of memory CD4, and roughly 0.4% of memory CD8 clonotypes. Higher generation probabilities were observed for clonotypes shared by all four sorted-subset donors than for non-shared clonotypes. The genetic and exposure-history diversity represented was limited by the small number of donors. Sampling was limited to blood, and TCR repertoires in tissue likely differ from TCR repertoires in blood.

TCR CDR3 regions were amplified from genomic DNA by multiplex PCR using the deep immunoSEQ assay. For each cell subset, the extracted genomic DNA was distributed evenly across all wells of several immunoSEQ 96-well plates, and each plate served as one replicate. Each replicate PCR for sorted subsets received around 200 ng genomic DNA, equal to tens of thousands of T cell genomes. The purified libraries were quantified using a Qubit 3.0 fluorometer, sized with a Bioanalyzer 2100, and then quantified again using the KAPA Library Quantification kit. Every immunoSEQ 96-well plate was sequenced on a dedicated single-read 150-cycle Illumina NextSeq 550 flow cell. In the authors' own workflow: Because only junctional sequences without quality scores were contained in the immunoSEQ output, filtering matching that applied to full-length reads could not be performed. Sequences were annotated with PyIR, a Python wrapper for IgBLAST v1.9, using IMGT germline references to assign V/J genes and CDR3. Reads were filtered out if the reads had weak V/J assignments (E-value above 1e-6), no CDR3, stop codons, out-of-frame junctions, or ambiguous translated residues. V3J clonotypes were defined by identical inferred V gene, J gene, and CDR3 amino acid sequence. Percentage overlap between repertoires was computed as shared unique clonotypes divided by the size of the smaller repertoire. Repertoire richness was assessed with RTK rarefaction, the Chao1 estimator, and Recon v2.1 estimates of unobserved clonotypes. Generation probabilities were computed with OLGA for all TCRbeta clonotypes obtained by the gDNA method from several donors. As stored in TCRdb, this immuneACCESS dataset retains in-frame rearrangements with V and J assigned. A fraction of the clones does not appear; measured against another copy, unresolved V genes explain less than half of the discrepancy, and the remainder lacks a known reason. D and trimming were read from the DNA, whereas the V and J calls and clone size are those reported in that table. For this sample the table gives 300,000 to 350,000 clones, of which less than 75% were detected only once. About 10% of the sample belongs to the ten largest clones.

Donors were healthy HIV-negative adults with no recently reported acute infections or vaccinations. Every donor was a Caucasian adult living in Nashville, Tennessee, USA. CD4+ T cells were enriched through magnetic negative selection, after which naive cells were positively selected on CD45RA and the remaining negative fraction served as the memory subset. Blood was obtained by leukapheresis, after which PBMCs were separated by Ficoll-Histopaque density gradient centrifugation and cryopreserved in liquid nitrogen vapor phase. Analytical flow cytometry was used to check the purity and quantity of every magnetically sorted T cell population. Genomic DNA was isolated from every sorted fraction and measured by UV absorbance on a Nanodrop 2000c. The CDR3 has 17 amino acids, counting the end cysteine and phenylalanine. Only the CDR3 DNA is retained, 51 bases long and in frame from the first base. CDR1 and CDR2 are drawn from the germline V gene: MGHDK, SYGVNS. V and J are truncated by 1 base and 0 bases respectively, leaving an intervening sequence of 13 bases.

About this clone itself: What antigen it recognizes has not been identified. There are no base qualities to consult, and no much larger clone falls within one base.

The receptor was isolated from a man younger than 45 in good health. The sequencing sample was made of memory CD4+ T cells sorted from blood. Interpreted using the paper, the cell subset or site label stands for: CD45RA-negative fraction. The V and J genes are TRBV25-1 and TRBJ1-3, with the D gene too uncertain to name. Read as DNA, the sequence is TGTGCCAGCAGTGAATCCCGGTCGGGTCCCTCTGGAAACACCATATATTTT. Its coded protein is CASSESRSGPSGNTIYF.